The 31 T cell receptor beta chains reported below all come from one sample, sequenced in a study of blood T cells in healthy people across ages. A second PCR, run for about 6 to 12 cycles, used a sample-barcoded 5' primer plus a J-beta primer mix. TCRdb independently ran MiXCR on the 5' RACE reads; one entry per CDR3 protein. The sample carries about a million distinct CDR3 sequences, roughly 50% recorded once. Sequenced: blood. Receptor source: a man aged 25 to 40 in good health.

This clonotype was counted a few times. The chain links TRBV20-1 to TRBJ2-5; TRBD2 matches at 7 bases. This CDR3 has 15 amino acids. CDR1 is DFQATT, CDR2 SNEGSKA, per germline (reference sequence). V was pared by 1 base and J by 5 bases, with 10 bases of the junction left unmatched. The chain's CDR3 is CSARGLGVGGETQYF. CDR3 DNA sequence: TGCAGTGCTAGAGGGTTGGGCGTCGGGGGGGAGACCCAGTACTTC.

DNA for the CDR3: TGTGCCATCAGTGAGGTGGGCTATGGCTACACCTTC. Encoded protein: CAISEVGYGYTF. This chain uses TRBV10-3 with TRBJ1-2; no clear D gene. The CDR3 runs 12 residues. V dropped 2 bases and J dropped 4 bases, with 5 bases sitting between them. The germline V gene encodes CDR1 ENHRY and CDR2 SYGVKD.

In this sample, this clonotype turned up once. This sequence joins TRBV20-1 and TRBJ1-5, with 7 bases that match TRBD1. The CDR3 runs to 14 residues. The germline V gene has CDR1 DFQATT and CDR2 SNEGSKA (reference sequence). After removal of 6 bases from V and 3 bases from J, the junction contained 8 bases not matched to a gene. CDR3 sequence reads: CSAVGQPYNQPQHF. CDR3 DNA: TGCAGTGCGGTGGGACAGCCGTACAATCAGCCCCAGCATTTT.

The chain is built from TRBV9 and TRBJ1-2, with TRBD1 matching over 7 bases. In germline, CDR1 is SGDLS, CDR2 YYNGEE. This CDR3 has 15 amino acids. V lost 2 bases to trimming and J lost 1 base; unmatched junction nucleotides: 5. CDR3 bases: TGTGCCAGCAGCGTCACCGGGACAGTTAACTATGGCTACACCTTC. Translation gives CASSVTGTVNYGYTF. The full variable domain, rest sourced from reference TRBV9 and TRBJ1-2, is DSGVTQTPKHLITATGQRVTLRCSPRSGDLSVYWYQQSLDQGLQFLIQYYNGEERAKGNILERFSAQQFPDLHSELNLSSLELGDSALYFCASSVTGTVNYGYTFGSGTRLTVV.

The chain recombines TRBV2 with TRBJ2-5, with 7 bases matching TRBD2. This CDR3 spans 15 amino acids. With V trimmed by 10 bases and J by 0 bases, 11 bases remained unmatched. Germline CDR1 SNHLY, CDR2 FYNNEI. The CDR3 nucleotides read TGTGCCACCAAGCCGGGACTACGGTACCAAGAGACCCAGTACTTC. Residues: CATKPGLRYQETQYF.

The chain links TRBV20-1 to TRBJ1-5; unclear D gene. V lost 4 bases to trimming and J lost 1 base, with 17 bases between them. In germline, CDR1 is DFQATT, CDR2 SNEGSKA (reference sequence). The CDR3 is 16 residues long. The CDR3 bases are TGCAGTGCTAAGATGGAGGCCCCACACAGCAATCAGCCCCAGCATTTT. Translating it yields CSAKMEAPHSNQPQHF.

This clonotype was counted between two and nine times. The V call is TRBV20-1, the J call TRBJ1-2; 7 nucleotides line up with TRBD1. Germline CDR1 reads DFQATT; CDR2 reads SNEGSKA (reference sequence). V was pared by 4 bases and J by 3 bases, with 2 bases of the junction left unmatched. There are 12 residues in the CDR3. The CDR3 loop is CSATGGDYGYTF. CDR3 sequence (DNA): TGCAGTGCTACAGGGGGAGACTATGGCTACACCTTC.

The rearrangement joins TRBV5-1 to TRBJ2-3; 9 nucleotides match TRBD2. Germline values: CDR1 SGHRS, CDR2 YFSETQ. The CDR3 has 16 residues. The V segment lost 3 bases and the J segment 4 bases; nucleotides outside the gene matches: 9. The CDR3, as DNA: TGCGCCAGCAGCTGGCAAAGCGGGGGGAGTGCAGATACGCAGTATTTT. Amino acid sequence: CASSWQSGGSADTQYF.

The chain recombines TRBV6-5 with TRBJ2-7; 9 bases map to TRBD2. CDR1 is MNHEY, CDR2 SVGAGI, per germline. There are 15 residues in the CDR3. J gave up 1 base and V 7 bases, and 8 bases lay outside the gene matches. The CDR3 sequence: CASTGGLAGSYEQYF. CDR3 nucleotide sequence: TGTGCCAGCACCGGGGGACTAGCAGGTTCCTACGAGCAGTACTTC.

The J gene is TRBJ2-3, the V gene TRBV4-1, with 8 bases fitting TRBD2. V shed 8 bases, J shed 1 base, and the junction held 11 bases outside the gene matches. Germline V gives CDR1 MGHRA, CDR2 YSYEKL. The CDR3 runs 16 residues. In DNA form, the CDR3 reads TGCGCCAGCGGCCCCAACCCGACTAGCGGCACAGATACGCAGTATTTT. It encodes CASGPNPTSGTDTQYF.

The chain combines TRBV4-2 with TRBJ2-1; TRBD2 matches at 10 bases. CDR1 is LGHNA, CDR2 YNFKEQ, per germline. The CDR3 extends over 18 amino acids. J was trimmed by 8 bases and V by 1 base; bases with no gene match: 14. The CDR3: CASSQVGSGGASNYEQFF. In DNA form, the CDR3 reads TGTGCCAGCAGCCAAGTCGGCAGCGGGGGGGCAAGTAACTATGAGCAGTTCTTC.

This clonotype was found a few times. The CDR3 DNA reads as TGTGCCAGCAGCGCCAGGGTTACAGATACGCAGTATTTT. Protein product: CASSARVTDTQYF. The rearrangement links TRBV2 to TRBJ2-3; weak D call: TRBD1 (5 bases). The CDR3 runs 13 residues. The ends were cut back, 6 bases at V and 3 bases at J, with 10 bases in the middle. Germline loops: CDR1 SNHLY, CDR2 FYNNEI.

V and J are TRBV30 and TRBJ2-1; a weak D match, TRBD1 (5 bases). The V end was cut by 2 bases, the J end by 0 bases, with 11 bases between. The CDR3 has 15 amino acids. Germline CDR1 GTSNPN, CDR2 SVGIG (reference sequence). The CDR3 nucleotides read TGTGCCTGGAGTTTGACAGTGAGCTCCTACAATGAGCAGTTCTTC. It codes for CAWSLTVSSYNEQFF.

The chain combines TRBV24-1 with TRBJ1-2, with 9 bases identical to TRBD1. CDR1 KGHDR and CDR2 SFDVKD come from the germline V gene. This CDR3 is 16 amino acids long. Germline trimming cut 4 bases from V and 3 bases from J; bases unmatched to any gene: 8. The CDR3 is CATSDATGGADYGYTF. The CDR3 nucleotides read TGTGCCACCAGTGACGCTACAGGGGGCGCCGACTATGGCTACACCTTC.

The J gene is TRBJ2-7, the V gene TRBV6-5, with D maybe TRBD2 (5 bases). This CDR3 comprises 18 residues. Germline loops: CDR1 MNHEY, CDR2 SVGAGI. V was clipped by 0 bases and J by 0 bases, with 18 bases between them. This chain's CDR3 is CASSYSRPRTGSSYEQYF. CDR3 nucleotides: TGTGCCAGCAGTTACTCAAGACCGAGGACGGGAAGCTCCTACGAGCAGTACTTC.

This chain uses TRBV12-3 or TRBV12-4 with TRBJ1-4; 7 bases fit TRBD1. The CDR3 is 16 amino acids. With V trimmed by 5 bases and J by 0 bases, 6 bases remained unmatched. CDR3 in amino acids: CASSPVTGTTNEKLFF. The CDR3 coding sequence is TGTGCCAGCAGTCCAGTGACAGGGACAACTAATGAAAAACTGTTTTTT.

V and J are TRBV5-1 and TRBJ2-3; D is undetermined. V was pared by 0 bases and J by 6 bases, with 14 bases between. CDR1 and CDR2 from the germline V gene are SGHRS and YFSETQ. This CDR3 is built from 15 residues. CDR3 sequence: CASSLGMGVVDTQYF. The CDR3 DNA follows: TGCGCCAGCAGCTTGGGGATGGGTGTTGTGGATACGCAGTATTTT.

This clonotype was seen a handful of times. This rearrangement joins TRBV20-1 to TRBJ2-2, with TRBD2 as a possible D gene (6 bases). The germline gives CDR1 DFQATT, CDR2 SNEGSKA (reference sequence). V was shortened by 8 bases and J by 2 bases, with 15 bases between the two germline ends. This CDR3 contains 14 residues. This chain's CDR3 is CSSRQGLNTGELFF. The CDR3 DNA is TGCAGTTCCCGCCAGGGACTTAACACCGGGGAGCTGTTTTTT.

The chain carries TRBV7-6 and TRBJ1-6; TRBD1 matches at 8 bases. CDR1 and CDR2 from the germline V gene are SGHVS and FNYEAQ. V trimming: 5 bases; J trimming: 9 bases; junction bases outside the gene matches: 9. This CDR3 has 15 residues. CDR3 nucleotide sequence: TGTGCCAGCAGCAAAACGACAGGGGTAGGTTCACCCCTCCACTTT. Translated, it gives CASSKTTGVGSPLHF.

The rearrangement joins TRBV3-1 to TRBJ1-5; D gene unclear. Trimming pared 4 bases from V and 0 bases from J, leaving 7 bases between. Germline CDR1 is LGHDT and CDR2 is YNNKEL (reference sequence). The CDR3 totals 14 residues. CDR3 residues: CASSPEYSNQPQHF. The CDR3 DNA reads as TGTGCCAGCAGCCCAGAATATAGCAATCAGCCCCAGCATTTT. The full variable domain, its missing parts supplied by reference TRBV3-1 and TRBJ1-5, is DTAVSQTPKYLVTQMGNDKSIKCEQNLGHDTMYWYKQDSKKFLKIMFSYNNKELIINETVPNRFSPKSPDKAHLNLHINSLELGDSAVYFCASSPEYSNQPQHFGDGTRLSIL.

The chain has TRBV6-5 and TRBJ2-6; D ambiguous. The V and J ends lost 0 bases and 2 bases respectively, with 11 bases between them. Germline values: CDR1 MNHEY, CDR2 SVGAGI. The CDR3 has 17 amino acids. The CDR3 sequence is CASSYSNIGAGANVLTF. CDR3 sequence (DNA): TGTGCCAGCAGTTACTCCAACATTGGTGCTGGGGCCAACGTCCTGACTTTC.

This clonotype was seen a handful of times. The chain has TRBV29-1 and TRBJ2-3; D remains unclear. The CDR3 has 13 amino acids. Germline V gene lookup returns CDR1 SQVTM and CDR2 ANQGSEA. The ends were cut back, 7 bases at V and 1 base at J, with 12 bases in the middle. This CDR3 is CSAGSTGTDTQYF. The CDR3 DNA follows: TGCAGCGCTGGCTCCACCGGCACAGATACGCAGTATTTT.

This clonotype was counted between two and nine times. The chain employs TRBV7-2 and TRBJ2-7; D call uncertain. CDR1 SGHTA and CDR2 FQGNSA come from the germline V gene. The CDR3 runs to 15 residues. V lost 4 bases, J lost 1 base, and 14 bases lay in between. In DNA, the CDR3 is TGTGCCAGCAGCTCGCGGACGGTGAGATCCTACGAGCAGTACTTC. This sequence encodes CASSSRTVRSYEQYF. Filled out from reference TRBV7-2 and TRBJ2-7, the complete variable domain reads GAGVSQSPSNKVTEKGKDVELRCDPISGHTALYWYRQSLGQGLEFLIYFQGNSAPDKSGLPSDRFSAERTGGSVSTLTIQRTQQEDSAVYLCASSSRTVRSYEQYFGPGTRLTVT.

This clonotype was recorded at least ten times. V is TRBV7-2 and J is TRBJ2-5; D call uncertain. Germline V gene data show CDR1 as SGHTA and CDR2 as FQGNSA. The CDR3 loop spans 14 amino acids. The V and J ends lost 1 base and 3 bases respectively, with 9 bases between them. In DNA form, the CDR3 reads TGTGCCAGCAGCTTAGGTTCGTGGAAAGAGACCCAGTACTTC. This codes for CASSLGSWKETQYF.

The V call is TRBV24-1, the J call TRBJ2-3, with a weak D call TRBD1 (5 bases). Germline-derived CDR1 and CDR2 are KGHDR and SFDVKD. The CDR3 runs 16 residues. Trimming took off 2 bases at V and 1 base at J, with 12 bases between the two ends. The CDR3 loop is CATSDSRTIRTDTQYF. The CDR3 DNA reads TGTGCCACCAGTGATTCACGGACAATCCGCACAGATACGCAGTATTTT.

The chain carries TRBV24-1 and TRBJ2-3; 8 bases agree with TRBD1. Trimming took 7 bases from V and 1 from J; bases not matched to a gene: 6. This CDR3 contains 15 residues. Germline CDR1 KGHDR, CDR2 SFDVKD. In DNA, the CDR3 is TGTGCCACCAGCTCCAGGGGGCTGGGCACAGATACGCAGTATTTT. This sequence encodes CATSSRGLGTDTQYF.

A few counts support this clonotype. The chain uses TRBV15 and TRBJ2-3; no clear D gene. Between the trimmed V and J ends, which lost 4 bases and 2 bases, there was a span of 4 bases. The CDR3 length is 12 residues. Germline V CDR1 and CDR2: LNHNV, YYDKDF (reference sequence). CDR3 loop: CATSINTDTQYF. The CDR3 nucleotides read TGTGCCACCAGCATCAACACAGATACGCAGTATTTT.

This rearrangement joins TRBV9 to TRBJ2-1; weak D call: TRBD2 (7 bases). Germline V CDR1 and CDR2: SGDLS, YYNGEE. This CDR3 has 15 amino acids. V lost 4 bases, J lost 8 bases, and 19 bases lay in between. DNA of the CDR3: TGTGCCAGCAGCCTTAGGGGGACTAAGGGATATGAGCAGTTCTTC. This encodes CASSLRGTKGYEQFF.

In its sample, this clonotype was seen many times. This sequence joins TRBV19 and TRBJ2-5; TRBD1 agrees at 9 bases. J lost 5 bases, V lost 9 bases, and 10 bases had no gene match. Per the germline V gene, CDR1 is LNHDA and CDR2 is SQIVND (reference sequence). There are 14 residues in the CDR3. CDR3 sequence (DNA): TGTGCCAGCCAACCGGGACAGGGATGGGAGACCCAGTACTTC. Translated, it gives CASQPGQGWETQYF.

As concerns this clonotype: A much larger clonotype is one base distant, so this may be a read error. The rearrangement uses TRBV5-1 and TRBJ2-7; perhaps D is TRBD1 or TRBD2 (5 bases each). CDR3 length equals 14 residues. Trimming shortened V by 3 bases and J by 7 bases, and 17 bases separated the two germline ends. Looked up from germline, CDR1 is SGHRS and CDR2 is YFSETQ. CDR3 sequence (DNA): TGCGCCAGCAGCTCTGGGACGTGGAACGATGAGCAGTACTTC. Its protein product is CASSSGTWNDEQYF.

The chain joins TRBV29-1 to TRBJ2-5; D is possibly TRBD2 (5 bases). Germline V gene lookup returns CDR1 SQVTM and CDR2 ANQGSEA. The length of the CDR3 is 13 residues. Deletions cut 1 base from V and 2 bases from J, with 8 bases between. CDR3 protein: CSVEAGSQETQYF. The CDR3 DNA reads TGCAGCGTTGAAGCGGGGTCACAAGAGACCCAGTACTTC. Looking up the rest from reference TRBV29-1 and TRBJ2-5 gives the full variable domain: SAVISQKPSRDICQRGTSLTIQCQVDSQVTMMFWYRQQPGQSLTLIATANQGSEATYESGFVIDKFPISRPNLTFSTLTVSNMSPEDSSIYLCSVEAGSQETQYFGPGTRLLVL.